This paragraph covers one T cell receptor beta chain sequence. The target antigen is unknown. The sample belongs to a study of blood T cells in healthy people across ages. Study conclusions and caveats: Higher diversity, along with more naive CD4+ cells, distinguished long-lived donors from aged donors. TCR beta diversity tracked closely with naive T cell percentage.

Total RNA, at least 5 micrograms per sample, was extracted from PBMCs. A second PCR of 7 to 11 cycles used a sample-barcoded 5' primer and a J-beta primer mix. Paired-end reads containing CDR3 totaled no fewer than 2.5 million for each sample. TCRdb used MiXCR to reprocess the 5' RACE reads, holding one entry per CDR3 protein. The repertoire includes just over 1 million distinct CDR3 sequences, under 55% of them detected once, and over 15% sits in the top ten. Sequencing was carried out using blood. The clonotype originates from an older woman in good health.

In DNA form, the CDR3 reads TGTGCCAGCAACCCGGCGAGCACCGGGGAGCTGTTTTTT. This translates into CASNPASTGELFF. The genes are TRBV7-9 and TRBJ2-2; no clear D. Per the germline V gene, CDR1 is SEHNR and CDR2 is FQNEAQ (reference sequence). This CDR3 spans 13 amino acids. V was pared by 7 bases and J by 4 bases, with 10 bases between.